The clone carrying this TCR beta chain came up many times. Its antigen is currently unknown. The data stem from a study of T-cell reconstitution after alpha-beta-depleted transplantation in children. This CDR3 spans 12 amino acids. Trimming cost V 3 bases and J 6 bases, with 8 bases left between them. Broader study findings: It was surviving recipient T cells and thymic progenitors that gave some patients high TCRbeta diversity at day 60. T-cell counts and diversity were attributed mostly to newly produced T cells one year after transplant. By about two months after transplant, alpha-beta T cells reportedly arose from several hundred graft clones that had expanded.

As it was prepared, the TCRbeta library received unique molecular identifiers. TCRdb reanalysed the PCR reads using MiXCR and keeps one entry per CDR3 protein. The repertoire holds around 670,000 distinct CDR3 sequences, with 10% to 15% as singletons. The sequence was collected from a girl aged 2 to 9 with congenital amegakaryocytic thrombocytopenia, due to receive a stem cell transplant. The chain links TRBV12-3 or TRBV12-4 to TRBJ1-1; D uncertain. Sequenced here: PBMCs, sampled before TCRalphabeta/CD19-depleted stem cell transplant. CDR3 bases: TGTGCCAGCAGTTTTGGTAGTCCTGAAGCTTTCTTT. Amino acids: CASSFGSPEAFF.